The clone carrying this T cell receptor (beta chain) was detected many times. Its cognate antigen is unknown. Per germline, CDR1 DFQATT and CDR2 SNEGSKA (reference sequence). Trimming left V 5 bases short and J 0 bases short, with 16 bases between. The CDR3 contains 15 residues. The data were obtained in a study of molecular identifiers for immune sequencing clone quantification. Study findings and constraints: Clonotypes surpassing 20 RNA copies contained over 97% of effector molecules, versus under 1% in naive cells.

Sorted cell numbers of about 17,000 to 1,100,000, with 10%, 30% or 50% RNA, served as input for naive CD8 libraries. Previously described methods and listed TCR primers were used for bulk TCR libraries. One entry per CDR3 protein results from TCRdb running MiXCR on the PCR reads. The repertoire holds more than 450,000 distinct CDR3 sequences, with about a fifth as singletons. The chain is built from TRBV20-1 and TRBJ2-5; possibly TRBD2 for D (5 bases). The TCR originated in a human donor in good health. Some libraries in this study had Jurkat cell RNA spiked in. Sequenced material: naive CD8+ T cells from blood, with Jurkat cell RNA spiked in. As to subset: FACS-sorted CD8+CD4-CCR7+CD45RA+ naive T cells. CDR3 in amino acids: CSARGGTGDQETQYF. The CDR3, as DNA: TGCAGTGCTCGAGGCGGCACCGGGGACCAAGAGACCCAGTACTTC.